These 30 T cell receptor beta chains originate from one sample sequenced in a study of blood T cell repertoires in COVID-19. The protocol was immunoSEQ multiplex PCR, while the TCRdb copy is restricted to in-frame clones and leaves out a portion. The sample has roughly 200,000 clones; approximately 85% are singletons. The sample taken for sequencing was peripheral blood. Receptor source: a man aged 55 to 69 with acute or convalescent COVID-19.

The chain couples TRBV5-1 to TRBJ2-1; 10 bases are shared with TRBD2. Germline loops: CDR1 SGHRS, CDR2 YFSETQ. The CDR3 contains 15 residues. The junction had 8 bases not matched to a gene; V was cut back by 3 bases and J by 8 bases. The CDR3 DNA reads TGCGCCAGCAGCTCAGAAGCGGGAGGGCACTATGAGCAGTTCTTC. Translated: CASSSEAGGHYEQFF.

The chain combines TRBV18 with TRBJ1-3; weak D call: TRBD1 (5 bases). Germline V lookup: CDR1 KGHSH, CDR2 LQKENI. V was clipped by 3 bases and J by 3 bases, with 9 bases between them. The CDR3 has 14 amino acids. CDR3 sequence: CASSPQGLGNTIYF. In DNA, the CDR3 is TGTGCCAGCTCACCTCAGGGCCTTGGAAACACCATATATTTT. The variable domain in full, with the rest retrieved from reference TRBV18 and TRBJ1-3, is NAGVMQNPRHLVRRRGQEARLRCSPMKGHSHVYWYRQLPEEGLKFMVYLQKENIIDESGMPKERFSAEFPKEGPSILRIQQVVRGDSAAYFCASSPQGLGNTIYFGEGSWLTVV.

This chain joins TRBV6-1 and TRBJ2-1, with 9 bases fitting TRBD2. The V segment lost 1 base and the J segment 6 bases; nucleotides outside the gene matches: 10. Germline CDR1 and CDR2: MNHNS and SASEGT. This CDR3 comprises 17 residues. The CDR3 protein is CASSEVRSGRRPNEQFF. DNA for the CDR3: TGTGCCAGCAGTGAAGTGAGGAGCGGGAGGCGCCCCAATGAGCAGTTCTTC.

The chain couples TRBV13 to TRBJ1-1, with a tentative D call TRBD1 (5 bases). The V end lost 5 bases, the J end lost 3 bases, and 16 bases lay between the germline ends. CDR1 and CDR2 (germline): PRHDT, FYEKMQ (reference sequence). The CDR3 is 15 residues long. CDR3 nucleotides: TGTGCCAGCAGCCCAGGAGGGGAGTTGGACACTGAAGCTTTCTTT. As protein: CASSPGGELDTEAFF.

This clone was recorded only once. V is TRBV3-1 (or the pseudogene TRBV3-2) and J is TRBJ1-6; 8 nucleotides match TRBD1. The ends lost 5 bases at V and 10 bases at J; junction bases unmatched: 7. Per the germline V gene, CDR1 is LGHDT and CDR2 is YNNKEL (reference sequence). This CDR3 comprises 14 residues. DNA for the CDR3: TGTGCCAGCAGCGTCGGACAGGGAACCTCACCCCTCCACTTT. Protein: CASSVGQGTSPLHF.

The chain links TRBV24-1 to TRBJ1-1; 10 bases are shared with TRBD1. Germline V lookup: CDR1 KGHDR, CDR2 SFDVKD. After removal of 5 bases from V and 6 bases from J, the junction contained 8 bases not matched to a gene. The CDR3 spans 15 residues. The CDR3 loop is CATSGTGTGEAEAFF. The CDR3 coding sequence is TGTGCCACCAGTGGAACCGGGACAGGGGAGGCTGAAGCTTTCTTT.

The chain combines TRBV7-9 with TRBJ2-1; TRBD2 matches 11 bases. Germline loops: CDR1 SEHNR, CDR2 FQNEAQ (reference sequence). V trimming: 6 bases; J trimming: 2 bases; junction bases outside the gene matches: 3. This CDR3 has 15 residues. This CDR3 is CASRGTSGTYNEQFF. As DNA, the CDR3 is TGTGCCAGCAGGGGGACTAGCGGTACCTACAATGAGCAGTTCTTC.

The CDR3 sequence is CASSATSGTETQYF. CDR3 DNA sequence: TGTGCCAGCAGCGCGACTAGCGGGACGGAGACCCAGTACTTC. The chain recombines TRBV11-2 with TRBJ2-5, with 11 bases lining up with TRBD2. V lost 5 bases to trimming and J lost 5 bases; unmatched junction nucleotides: 4. CDR1 is SGHAT, CDR2 FQNNGV, per germline. The CDR3 contains 14 residues.

The CDR3 nucleotides read TGTGCCACCAGCAGACAGGGACTAGCGGCGGGTGAGCAGTTCTTC. Its translation is CATSRQGLAAGEQFF. This sequence joins TRBV15 and TRBJ2-1, with 11 bases aligning to TRBD2. The CDR3 spans 15 residues. The V and J ends lost 2 bases and 9 bases, in that order; junction bases with no gene match: 6. Germline V gene data show CDR1 as LNHNV and CDR2 as YYDKDF (reference sequence).

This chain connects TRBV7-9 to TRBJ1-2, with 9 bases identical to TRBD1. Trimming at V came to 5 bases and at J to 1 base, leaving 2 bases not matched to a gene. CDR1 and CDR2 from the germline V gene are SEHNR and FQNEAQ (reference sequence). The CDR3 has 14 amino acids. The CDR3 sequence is CASSPGQGNYGYTF. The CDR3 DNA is TGTGCCAGCAGCCCGGGACAGGGTAACTATGGCTACACCTTC.

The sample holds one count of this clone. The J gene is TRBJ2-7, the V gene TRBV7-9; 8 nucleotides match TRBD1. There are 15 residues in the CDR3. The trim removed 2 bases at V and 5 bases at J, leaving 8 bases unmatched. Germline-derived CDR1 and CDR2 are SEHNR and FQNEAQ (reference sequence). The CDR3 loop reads CASSLRAGGADEQYF. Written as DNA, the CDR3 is TGTGCCAGCAGCTTAAGGGCAGGGGGCGCCGACGAGCAGTACTTC.

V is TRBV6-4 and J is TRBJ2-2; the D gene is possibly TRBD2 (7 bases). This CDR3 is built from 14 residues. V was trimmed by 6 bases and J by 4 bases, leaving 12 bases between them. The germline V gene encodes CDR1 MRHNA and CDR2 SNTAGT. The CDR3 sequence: CASRLRGGTGELFF. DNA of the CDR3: TGTGCCAGCAGATTAAGGGGGGGCACCGGGGAGCTGTTTTTT.

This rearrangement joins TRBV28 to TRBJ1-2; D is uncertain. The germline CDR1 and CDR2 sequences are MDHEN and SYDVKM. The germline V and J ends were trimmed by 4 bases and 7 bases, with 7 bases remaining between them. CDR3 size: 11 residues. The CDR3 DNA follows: TGTGCCAGCAGTTACGGGGTTGGCTACACCTTC. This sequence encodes CASSYGVGYTF.

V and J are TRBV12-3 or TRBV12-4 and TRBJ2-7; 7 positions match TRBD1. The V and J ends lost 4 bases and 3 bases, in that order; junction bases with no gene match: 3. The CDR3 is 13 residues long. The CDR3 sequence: CASSSRTGYEQYF. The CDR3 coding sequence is TGTGCCAGCAGTTCGAGGACAGGCTACGAGCAGTACTTC.

CDR3 coding DNA: TGTGCCAGCAGCCAGAGACAGGGAGGTCTTCCCCAGCATTTT. Protein product: CASSQRQGGLPQHF. The J gene is TRBJ1-5, the V gene TRBV7-2; 7 bases are a match to TRBD1. CDR1 is SGHTA and CDR2 is FQGNSA in the germline V gene. Trimming at V came to 5 bases and at J to 10 bases, leaving 11 bases not matched to a gene. There are 14 residues in the CDR3.

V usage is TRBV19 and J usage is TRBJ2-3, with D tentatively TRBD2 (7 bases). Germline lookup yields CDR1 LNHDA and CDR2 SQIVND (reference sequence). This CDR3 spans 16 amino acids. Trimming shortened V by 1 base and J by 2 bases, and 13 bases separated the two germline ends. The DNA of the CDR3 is TGTGCCAGTAGTATAGGTCTGCGGGGGCCCACAGATACGCAGTATTTT. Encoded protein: CASSIGLRGPTDTQYF.

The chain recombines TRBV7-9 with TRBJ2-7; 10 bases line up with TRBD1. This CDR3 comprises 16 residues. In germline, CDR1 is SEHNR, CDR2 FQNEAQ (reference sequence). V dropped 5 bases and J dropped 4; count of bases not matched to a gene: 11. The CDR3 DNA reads TGTGCCAGCAGCCCCTTGGCTGGGACAGGGGTGTACGAGCAGTACTTC. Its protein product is CASSPLAGTGVYEQYF.

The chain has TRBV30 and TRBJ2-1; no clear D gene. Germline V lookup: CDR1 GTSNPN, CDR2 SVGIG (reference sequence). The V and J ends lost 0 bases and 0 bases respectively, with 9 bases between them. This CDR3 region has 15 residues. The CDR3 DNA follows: TGTGCCTGGAGTGTGGGCAGCACCTCCTACAATGAGCAGTTCTTC. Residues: CAWSVGSTSYNEQFF.

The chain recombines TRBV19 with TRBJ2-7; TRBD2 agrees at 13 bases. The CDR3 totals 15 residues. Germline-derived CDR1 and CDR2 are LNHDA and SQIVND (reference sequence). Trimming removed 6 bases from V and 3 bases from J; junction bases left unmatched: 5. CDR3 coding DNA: TGTGCCAGTAGCACAGGGACTAGCGGGAACTACGAGCAGTACTTC. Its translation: CASSTGTSGNYEQYF.

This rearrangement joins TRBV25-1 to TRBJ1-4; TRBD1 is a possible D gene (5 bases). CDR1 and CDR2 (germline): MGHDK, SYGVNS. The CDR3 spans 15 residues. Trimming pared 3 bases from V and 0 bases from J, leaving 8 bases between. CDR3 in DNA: TGTGCCAGCAGTGACTGGGGCTCAACTAATGAAAAACTGTTTTTT. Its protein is CASSDWGSTNEKLFF.

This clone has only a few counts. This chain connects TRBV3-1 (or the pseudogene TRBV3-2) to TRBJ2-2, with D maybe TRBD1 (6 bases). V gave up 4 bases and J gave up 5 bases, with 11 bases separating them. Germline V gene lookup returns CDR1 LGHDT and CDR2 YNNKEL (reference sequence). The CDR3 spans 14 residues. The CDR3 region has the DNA TGTGCCAGCAGCCCTGAACAGGGTACCGGGGAGCTGTTTTTT. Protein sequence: CASSPEQGTGELFF.

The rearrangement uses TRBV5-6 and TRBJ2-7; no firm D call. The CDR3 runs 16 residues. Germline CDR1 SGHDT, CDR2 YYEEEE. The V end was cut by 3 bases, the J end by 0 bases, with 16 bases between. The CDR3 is CASSSGLALNSYEQYF. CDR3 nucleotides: TGTGCCAGCAGCTCCGGGTTGGCGTTGAACTCCTACGAGCAGTACTTC.

The CDR3 sequence: CASRRSSADTQYF. For the CDR3, the DNA is TGTGCCAGCAGGCGTTCTTCCGCAGATACGCAGTATTTT. The chain joins TRBV28 to TRBJ2-3; D is unclear. The CDR3 extends over 13 amino acids. Trimming removed 6 bases at V and 4 bases at J, with 11 bases between. CDR1 is MDHEN, CDR2 SYDVKM, per germline.

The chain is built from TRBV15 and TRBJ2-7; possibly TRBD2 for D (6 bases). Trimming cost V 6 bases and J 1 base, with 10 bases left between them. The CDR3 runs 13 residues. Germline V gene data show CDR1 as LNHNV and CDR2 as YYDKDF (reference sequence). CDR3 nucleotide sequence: TGTGCCACCAGGCCCGGGAGTTCCTACGAGCAGTACTTC. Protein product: CATRPGSSYEQYF.

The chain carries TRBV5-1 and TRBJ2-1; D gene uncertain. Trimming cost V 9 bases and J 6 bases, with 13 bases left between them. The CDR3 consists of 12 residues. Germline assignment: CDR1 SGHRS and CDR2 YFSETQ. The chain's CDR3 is CATRSGGNEQFF. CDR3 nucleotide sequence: TGCGCCACCAGGTCAGGTGGCAATGAGCAGTTCTTC.

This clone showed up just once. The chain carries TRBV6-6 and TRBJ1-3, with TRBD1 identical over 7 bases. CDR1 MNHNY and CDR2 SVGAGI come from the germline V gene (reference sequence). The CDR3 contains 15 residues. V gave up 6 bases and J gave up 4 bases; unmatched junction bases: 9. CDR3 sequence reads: CASSLDRAYGNTIYF. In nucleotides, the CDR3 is TGTGCCAGCAGCCTCGACAGGGCCTACGGAAACACCATATATTTT.

Here the CDR3 DNA reads TGTGCCAGCAGCAACCGGGACAGGGCCAACGAGCAGTACTTC. This gives the protein CASSNRDRANEQYF. The V call is TRBV21-1, the J call TRBJ2-7; the tabulated D call, TRBD1, remains unverified against the DNA. TRBV21-1 is marked as a pseudogene. CDR3 length equals 14 residues.

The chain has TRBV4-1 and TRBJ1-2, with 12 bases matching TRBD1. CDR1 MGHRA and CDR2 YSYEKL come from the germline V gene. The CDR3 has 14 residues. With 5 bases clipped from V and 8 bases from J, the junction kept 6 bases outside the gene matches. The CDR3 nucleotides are TGCGCCAGCAGCGGCCGGGACAGGGGGCTGGGCTACACCTTC. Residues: CASSGRDRGLGYTF.

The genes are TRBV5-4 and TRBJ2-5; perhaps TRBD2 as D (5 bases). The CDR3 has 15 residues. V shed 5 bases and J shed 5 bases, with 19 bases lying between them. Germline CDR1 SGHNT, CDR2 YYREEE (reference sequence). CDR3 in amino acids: CASSYEGLGGETQYF. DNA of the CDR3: TGTGCCAGCAGTTACGAAGGACTGGGCGGGGAGACCCAGTACTTC.

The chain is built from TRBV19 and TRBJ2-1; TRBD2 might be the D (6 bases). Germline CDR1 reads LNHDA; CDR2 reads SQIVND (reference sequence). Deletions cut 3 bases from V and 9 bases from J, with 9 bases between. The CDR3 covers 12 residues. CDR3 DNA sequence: TGTGCCAGTAGTATTATGGGGGGTGAGCAGTTCTTC. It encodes CASSIMGGEQFF. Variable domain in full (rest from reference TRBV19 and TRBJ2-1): DGGITQSPKYLFRKEGQNVTLSCEQNLNHDAMYWYRQDPGQGLRLIYYSQIVNDFQKGDIAEGYSVSREKKESFPLTVTSAQKNPTAFYLCASSIMGGEQFFGPGTRLTVL.